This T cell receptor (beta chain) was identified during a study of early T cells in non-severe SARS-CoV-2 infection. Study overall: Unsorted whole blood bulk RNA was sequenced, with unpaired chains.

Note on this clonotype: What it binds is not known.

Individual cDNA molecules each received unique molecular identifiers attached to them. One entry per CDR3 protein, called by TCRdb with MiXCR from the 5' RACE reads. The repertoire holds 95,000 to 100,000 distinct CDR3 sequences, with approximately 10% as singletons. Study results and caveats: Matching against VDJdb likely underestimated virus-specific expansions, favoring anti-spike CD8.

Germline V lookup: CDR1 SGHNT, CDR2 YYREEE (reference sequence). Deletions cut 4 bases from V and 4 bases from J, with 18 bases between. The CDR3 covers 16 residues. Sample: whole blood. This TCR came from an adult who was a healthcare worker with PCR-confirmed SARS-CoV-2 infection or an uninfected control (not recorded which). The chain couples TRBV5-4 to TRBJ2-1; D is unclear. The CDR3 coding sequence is TGTGCCAGCAGCCCACGGGCCTCATACCCTTACAATGAGCAGTTCTTC. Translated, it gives CASSPRASYPYNEQFF.